This note documents a single TCR beta chain sequence. The antigen is unknown. Sequencing was performed with immunoSEQ multiplex PCR; in TCRdb, only in-frame clones are kept and a portion is missing. The repertoire holds about 56,000 clones, with over 85% as singletons. This entry is derived from a study of cytomegalovirus exposure and HLA in healthy donors. On the study more broadly: It was reported in a later analysis that the same platform had been used for the 100 to 150 validation repertoires as for the 666 first-cohort repertoires. Study-level results: As confirmed in vitro, a few CMV-associated chains were specific for CMV antigens. Accounts indicate the classifier identified cytomegalovirus status with strong specificity and sensitivity.

The CDR3 spans 15 residues. V shed 6 bases and J shed 1 base, with 14 bases lying between them. Germline V gene data show CDR1 as MNHEY and CDR2 as SVGAGI. Sequences were obtained from PBMCs. The TCR originated in a man between 18 and 35 years old in good health and CMV-seronegative. This sequence joins TRBV6-5 and TRBJ2-3; D perhaps matches TRBD2 (6 bases). The CDR3 reads CASSPRGTRTDTQYF. The CDR3 bases are TGTGCCAGCAGCCCCCGCGGGACCCGCACAGATACGCAGTATTTT.